This TCR beta chain came from a study of Graves' ophthalmopathy and Graves' hyperthyroidism. Looked up from germline, CDR1 is MNHEY and CDR2 is SVGAGI. J was trimmed by 2 bases and V by 2 bases; bases with no gene match: 5. The CDR3 loop spans 15 amino acids. Amplification of the TCR beta CDR3 regions used RNA transcripts (as template). First-round RT-PCR employed HTBI primers, with a second-round multiplex PCR after it. TCRdb called the multiplex PCR reads again in MiXCR, with one record for every CDR3 protein. The sample includes a few hundred thousand distinct CDR3 sequences, approximately 37% seen only once; the top ten take about 4.1%. Ten or more counts support this clonotype.

The chain is built from TRBV6-5 and TRBJ2-7, with 8 bases lining up with TRBD2. Sequenced: peripheral blood or thyroid tissue (not recorded which). This TCR derives from an adult man with Graves' hyperthyroidism. The CDR3 region is CASSYGAGGAYEQYF. In DNA, the CDR3 is TGTGCCAGCAGTTACGGGGCGGGGGGCGCCTACGAGCAGTACTTC.